This TCR beta chain was identified during a study of shared clonotypes between healthy human individuals. Study background: Three plates each covered CD4 naive and memory; CD8 naive two, CD8 memory one.

The CDR3 spans 13 residues. Unmatched junction bases numbered 5, after V lost 10 bases and J lost 7 bases. CDR1 is ENHRY, CDR2 SYGVKD, per germline. Measured with immunoSEQ multiplex PCR; TCRdb has only the in-frame clones, and not every one. The sample records about 1.4 million clones, roughly 96% being singletons. The study's findings and limits: Naive subsets typically showed greater estimated richness than memory subsets.

A word on this clone: The target antigen is unknown.

The chain carries TRBV10-3 and TRBJ2-1; 12 positions match TRBD2. The sample taken for sequencing was naive CD4+ T cells sorted from blood. Specified subset: CD45RA+ positively selected. This receptor was obtained from a man aged 25 to 40 in good health. Here the CDR3 DNA reads TGTGCCACCCGACTAGCGGGAGTAAATGAGCAGTTCTTC. Its protein product is CATRLAGVNEQFF.